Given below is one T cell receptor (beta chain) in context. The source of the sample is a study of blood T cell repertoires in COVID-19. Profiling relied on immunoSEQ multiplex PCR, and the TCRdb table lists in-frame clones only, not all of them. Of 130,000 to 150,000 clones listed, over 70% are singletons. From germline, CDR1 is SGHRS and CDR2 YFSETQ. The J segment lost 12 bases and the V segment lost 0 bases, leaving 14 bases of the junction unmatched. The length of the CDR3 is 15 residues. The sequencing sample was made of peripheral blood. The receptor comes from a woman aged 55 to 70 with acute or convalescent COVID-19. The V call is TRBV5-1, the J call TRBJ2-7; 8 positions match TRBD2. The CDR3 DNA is TGCGCCAGCAGCTTGGTAGGTAGCGGGGACCTCCGTGCGTACTTC. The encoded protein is CASSLVGSGDLRAYF.